Listed below are T cell receptor beta chains from one sample, sequenced in a study of CD8+ T cells in alopecia areata. Some clones are missing from TCRdb's copy, which holds only in-frame ones; the method was immunoSEQ multiplex PCR. Here the sample spans under 250,000 clones, approximately 53% being singletons. Sequencing was done on a sample of CD8+ T cells sorted from blood. All receptors derive from a human donor in good health. Each CDR3 is given with its conserved first and last residue. A D gene is named only where the DNA matches it firmly. Clone size appears in some rows only: once, few, many, or a class for an expanded clone.

clone_size j_call v_call d_call cdr3_nt cdr3_aa
few TRBJ1-6 TRBV2 NA TGTGCCAGCAGTGAAGGGGGATCACCCCTCCACTTT CASSEGGSPLHF
NA TRBJ1-6 TRBV5-6 NA TGTGCCAGCAGCTTATGGGGATCTAATTCACCCCTCCACTTT CASSLWGSNSPLHF
NA TRBJ1-1 TRBV6-5 NA TGTGCCAGCAGTTTCTCGGACGGGAACACTGAAGCTTTCTTT CASSFSDGNTEAFF
NA TRBJ2-1 TRBV7-9 NA TGTGCCAGCAGCACCGGACAGATTGAGCAGTTCTTC CASSTGQIEQFF
once TRBJ2-5 TRBV9 NA TGTGCCAGCAGCGGCCGCGAGGCGCAAGAGACCCAGTACTTC CASSGREAQETQYF
few TRBJ2-1 TRBV7-6 TRBD2 TGTGCCAGCAGCCAAGGACTAGCGGGGGGCCCGCAGTTCTTC CASSQGLAGGPQFF
NA TRBJ2-7 TRBV5-4 TRBD1 TGTGCCAGCAGCATCCGGGACAGCTCCTACGAGCAGTACTTC CASSIRDSSYEQYF
NA TRBJ2-2 TRBV29-1 TRBD1 TGCAGCGTTACAGGGGGCACCGGGGAGCTGTTTTTT CSVTGGTGELFF
NA TRBJ1-2 TRBV18 NA TGTGCCAGCTCACCGGACGGAGCGACGGACTATGGCTACACCTTC CASSPDGATDYGYTF
NA TRBJ1-4 TRBV4-1 NA TGCGCCAGCAGCCAAGAGCAGGGGTTAACTAATGAAAAACTGTTTTTT CASSQEQGLTNEKLFF
few TRBJ1-6 TRBV7-9 TRBD1 TGTGCCAGCAGCCTCAGGACAGGGGAGGGTTCACCCCTCCACTTT CASSLRTGEGSPLHF
NA TRBJ1-5 TRBV30 NA TGTGCCTGGAGCGTCGACAGAGACAATCAGCCCCAGCATTTT CAWSVDRDNQPQHF
once TRBJ2-3 TRBV9 TRBD2 TGTGCCAGCAGCGCCGGGGGGGAAGATACGCAGTATTTT CASSAGGEDTQYF
NA TRBJ2-7 TRBV4-1 NA TGCGCCAGCAGCCCCGACAGTAGTTTTACCTACGAGCAGTACTTC CASSPDSSFTYEQYF
once TRBJ2-7 TRBV4-1 TRBD2 TGCGCCAGCAGCCAGATAGCGGGTGGGGGCTACGAGCAGTACTTC CASSQIAGGGYEQYF
NA TRBJ1-1 TRBV5-1 NA TGCGCCAGCAGCTTGAGCGGCAAGGAGGCGCTGGGCTTTCCTACTGAAGCTTTCTTT CASSLSGKEALGFPTEAFF
NA TRBJ1-5 TRBV13 NA TGTGCCAGCAGCTTAGCAGGGAGCAATCAGCCCCAGCATTTT CASSLAGSNQPQHF
NA TRBJ1-2 TRBV29-1 TRBD1 TGCAGCGGTACCGGGACAGGCGACTATGGCTACACCTTC CSGTGTGDYGYTF
NA TRBJ2-7 TRBV4-1 NA TGCGCCAGCAGCCAAGGAACCACGGTTACCTACGAGCAGTACTTC CASSQGTTVTYEQYF
NA TRBJ2-5 TRBV7-9 TRBD1 TGTGCCGCCAGAGGGACAGGGGACGGAGAGACCCAGTACTTC CAARGTGDGETQYF
NA TRBJ2-1 TRBV5-1 NA TGCGCCAGCAGCTCCGCAGGGAGCGGCGATGAGCAGTTCTTC CASSSAGSGDEQFF
once TRBJ1-1 TRBV29-1 NA TGCAGCGTTCGTCTGAAGAACACTGAAGCTTTCTTT CSVRLKNTEAFF
NA TRBJ1-1 TRBV7-6 NA TGTGCCAGCAGCCCAGGGTCGGCGAACACTGAAGCTTTCTTT CASSPGSANTEAFF
NA TRBJ2-1 TRBV4-1 TRBD2 TGCGCCAGCAGCCTGACTAGCGGTCCTTCCTACAATGAGCAGTTCTTC CASSLTSGPSYNEQFF
NA TRBJ1-2 TRBV15 NA TGTGCCACCAGCAGAGATCCGGACGCGGGGGGCTACACCTTC CATSRDPDAGGYTF
few TRBJ2-6 TRBV5-4 TRBD1 TGTGCCAGCAGCTTGACAGGGGCCGGGGCCAACGTCCTGACTTTC CASSLTGAGANVLTF
few TRBJ2-7 TRBV27 TRBD1 TGTGCCAGCAGTACCCGACAGGGCGCCTACGAGCAGTACTTC CASSTRQGAYEQYF
NA TRBJ2-2 TRBV15 NA TGTGCCACCAGCAGACGCGGGTCCGGGGAGCTGTTTTTT CATSRRGSGELFF
NA TRBJ1-1 TRBV29-1 NA TGCAGCGTTGTAGGCACTGAAGCTTTCTTT CSVVGTEAFF
few TRBJ1-4 TRBV2 NA TGTGCCAGCAGTGTTAAGGGGACTAATGAAAAACTGTTTTTT CASSVKGTNEKLFF
NA TRBJ2-1 TRBV7-2 NA TGTGCCAGCAGCCCGGGGTCATCCTACAATGAGCAGTTCTTC CASSPGSSYNEQFF
NA TRBJ2-7 TRBV7-9 TRBD2 TGTGCCAGCAGCTTCGGACTAGCGGGGGGCACCTACGAGCAGTACTTC CASSFGLAGGTYEQYF
once TRBJ2-3 TRBV11-2 TRBD2 TGTGCCAGCAGCTTAAACGGGGTGTTAGCGGGCGTCGGTACAGATACGCAGTATTTT CASSLNGVLAGVGTDTQYF
few TRBJ2-1 TRBV27 NA TGTGCCAGCAGTTCGGCAGATCCCTGGAATGAGCAGTTCTTC CASSSADPWNEQFF
few TRBJ2-1 TRBV13 NA TGTGCCAGCAGCTTAGGCCTGGGTTCAAGCTCCTACAATGAGCAGTTCTTC CASSLGLGSSSYNEQFF
NA TRBJ2-7 TRBV7-3 NA TGTGCCAGCAGCTTATCCAGCGGAGTCTACGAGCAGTACTTC CASSLSSGVYEQYF